The rows below give T cell receptor beta chains drawn from one sample of a study of cytomegalovirus exposure and HLA in healthy donors. Only in-frame clones appear in the TCRdb table, and some are missing; sequencing was by immunoSEQ multiplex PCR. The profile covers 160,000 or so clones, with about 88% appearing a single time and about 2.1% taken by the ten largest. The sequencing input was PBMCs. Source of these receptors: a woman under 30 in good health and CMV-seronegative. CDR3s include the opening cysteine and the closing phenylalanine or tryptophan. The D gene is left open where the match is weak. Where a row states a size, it is once, few, many or the class of an expanded clone; other rows omit it.

cdr3_length d_call j_call clone_size v_call cdr3_aa cdr3_nt
14 NA TRBJ2-7 few TRBV5-4 CASSFRGSSYEQYF TGTGCCAGCAGCTTTCGGGGGAGCTCCTACGAGCAGTACTTC
18 NA TRBJ2-1 NA TRBV9 CASSGSTVSGTTYNEQFF TGTGCCAGCAGCGGCTCGACCGTTAGCGGAACTACGTACAATGAGCAGTTCTTC
13 NA TRBJ2-7 NA TRBV9 CASSVALRGEQYF TGTGCCAGCAGCGTAGCTCTCAGGGGCGAGCAGTACTTC
14 TRBD1 TRBJ1-1 NA TRBV7-2 CASSVRQGNTEAFF TGTGCCAGCAGCGTAAGACAGGGAAACACTGAAGCTTTCTTT
16 TRBD2 TRBJ2-7 NA TRBV7-2 CASSLGSSGGSYEQYF TGTGCCAGCAGCTTAGGGTCTAGCGGGGGTTCCTACGAGCAGTACTTC
15 NA TRBJ1-2 once TRBV18 CASSPPSVANYGYTF TGTGCCAGCTCACCACCTTCAGTCGCTAACTATGGCTACACCTTC
14 NA TRBJ2-5 NA TRBV28 CASSLVGIRETQYF TGTGCCAGCAGTTTGGTCGGGATAAGGGAGACCCAGTACTTC
15 TRBD2 TRBJ2-1 NA TRBV5-4 CASSSSSGSGDEQFF TGTGCCAGCAGCTCTTCTAGCGGGAGTGGCGATGAGCAGTTCTTC
15 TRBD1 TRBJ2-7 NA TRBV4-2 CASSQALQGSYEQYF TGTGCCAGCAGCCAAGCCCTACAGGGGAGTTACGAGCAGTACTTC
17 TRBD2 TRBJ2-7 NA TRBV7-2 CASSLVSSGDPDYEQYF TGTGCCAGCAGCTTAGTGTCTAGCGGAGACCCAGACTACGAGCAGTACTTC
14 TRBD2 TRBJ2-7 NA TRBV5-4 CASSSGTNPYEQYF TGTGCCAGCAGCTCCGGGACTAACCCCTACGAGCAGTACTTC
14 NA TRBJ1-2 NA TRBV7-2 CASSPRGGSYGYTF TGTGCCAGCAGCCCGCGGGGGGGCAGCTATGGCTACACCTTC
16 NA TRBJ2-3 NA TRBV7-2 CASSLALGGSTDTQYF TGTGCCAGCAGCTTAGCGCTCGGGGGAAGCACAGATACGCAGTATTTT
16 TRBD2 TRBJ2-7 NA TRBV11-2 CASSLGPGGPSYEQYF TGTGCCAGCAGCTTAGGGCCGGGGGGGCCCTCCTACGAGCAGTACTTC
15 NA TRBJ1-3 NA TRBV29-1 CSVEAQQGPGNTIYF TGCAGCGTTGAAGCCCAACAGGGTCCAGGAAACACCATATATTTT
15 NA TRBJ1-2 NA TRBV29-1 CSAARPLGSNYGYTF TGCAGCGCTGCGAGGCCGTTGGGTTCTAACTATGGCTACACCTTC
15 NA TRBJ1-2 NA TRBV7-8 CASSLAIPSGGGYTF TGTGCCAGCAGCTTAGCGATCCCGTCGGGGGGAGGCTACACCTTC
12 TRBD1 TRBJ2-7 NA TRBV6-4 CARKTGVYEQYF TGTGCCAGAAAGACAGGGGTCTACGAGCAGTACTTC
15 NA TRBJ2-2 NA TRBV10-1 CASSLYSKGEGELFF TGCGCCAGCAGCCTGTACAGTAAGGGGGAAGGGGAGCTGTTTTTT
16 TRBD2 TRBJ2-6 once TRBV19 CASSRQRGAGANVLTF TGTGCCAGTAGTCGCCAGCGGGGGGCTGGGGCCAACGTCCTGACTTTC
15 TRBD1 TRBJ2-7 NA TRBV28 CASSSGQQSSYEQYF TGTGCCAGCAGTTCGGGACAGCAGAGCTCCTACGAGCAGTACTTC
16 NA TRBJ2-1 few TRBV7-2 CASSLAPLGAYNEQFF TGTGCCAGCAGCTTAGCGCCCCTAGGGGCTTACAATGAGCAGTTCTTC
15 NA TRBJ1-4 NA TRBV18 CASSPERDTGIKLFF TGTGCCAGCTCCCCTGAACGGGACACCGGGATAAAACTGTTTTTT
16 TRBD2 TRBJ2-7 once TRBV5-4 CASSPGTSGWAYEQYF TGTGCCAGCAGCCCTGGGACTAGCGGGTGGGCCTACGAGCAGTACTTC
13 NA TRBJ1-2 NA TRBV2 CASRSDRLGGYTF TGTGCCAGCAGGAGCGACAGGCTCGGCGGCTACACCTTC
15 NA TRBJ1-5 NA TRBV9 CASSVDSYSNQPQHF TGTGCCAGCAGCGTAGACTCTTATAGCAATCAGCCCCAGCATTTT